This T cell receptor beta chain is from a study of cytomegalovirus exposure and HLA in healthy donors (TCRdb year 2017). With respect to the entire study: An earlier analysis of 550 to 700 of the donors reported roughly 270 Gb of sequence data and 100 million to 130 million unique TCR beta sequences from 150 million to 200 million T cells. An early release that covered some 630 HLA-typed donors contained about 300 gigabases of sequencing data and 65 million to 100 million unique TCR sequences. Of the roughly 430 genotyped donors, about 84% fell in the genetic ancestry cluster associated with self-reported Caucasian donors. The aim of the study was to test whether cataloging public T cell receptors could identify signatures of past pathogen exposure. The study profiled the T cell repertoires of 500 to 800 subjects by immunosequencing and related them to cytomegalovirus serostatus. Besides the first cohort of some 670 subjects, a separate validation cohort made up of over 100 different subjects was used. The study combined high-throughput TCR immunosequencing, statistical association of individual TCRs with disease status, and machine learning to predict cytomegalovirus infection status. To study patterns of TCR occurrence, a later analysis re-analyzed previously published TCR beta repertoires from 700 or so donors and added high-resolution HLA genotyping. Rather than drawing on any new phenotypic data, the later analysis identified candidate immune exposures from TCR beta sequences and the way those sequences occurred across donors. An earlier analysis of 500 to 750 of the donors applied high-throughput TCR beta sequencing to assess whether each TCR beta V gene segment acted as functional or pseudogenic. Donor age, sex, ethnicity and CMV serostatus were compiled together with the repertoire data. Genome-wide SNP genotypes for about 65% of the roughly 670 donors were used in a later genetic analysis, which treated that subset as a discovery cohort. Every discovery cohort repertoire had been produced on one sequencing platform. HLA typing included class I and class II loci at four-digit resolution. Typing coverage varied by locus: roughly 629-640 donors for A, B, C, DRB1 and DQB1; approximately 520 for DQA1; approximately 570 for DPA1; fewer than 480 for DPB1. Roughly five DR-DQ haplotypes were handled as single units for association and clustering, since linkage in the cohort was strong. On average, around 200,000 unique TCR beta nucleotide sequences were sequenced per donor among a few hundred genotyped donors of the cohort, with 15% to 20% of those sequences being non-productive.

Receptor libraries were prepared by the immunoSEQ multiplex PCR assay. The multiplex PCR relied on a mix of 60 forward primers for TCR Vbeta segments and 13 reverse primers for TCR Jbeta segments. The CDR3 region of rearranged TCR beta genes was amplified from genomic DNA with a multiplex PCR assay. The Illumina HiSeq System was used to sequence the amplified TCR beta libraries as 87-base-pair reads. In the source study's methods: A later analysis tallied 75 million to 85 million unique TCR beta chains across the 700 or so repertoires, and around 9.9 million of those chains were shared by two or more donors. Raw reads were error-corrected and collapsed into unique sequences by a nearest-neighbor algorithm in which closely related sequences were merged to remove PCR and sequencing errors. Alignment of CDR3 sequences to IMGT reference sequences was used to assign V, D and J gene segments. Each retained sequence needed at least a six-nucleotide match to both a V gene segment and a J gene segment. A rearrangement was called productive if the CDR3 had no stop codons and remained in frame with V and J, and every other rearrangement was called non-productive. CDR3 was defined according to IMGT convention as the region running from the second conserved V-encoded cysteine to the conserved J-encoded phenylalanine. The earlier analysis of about 530 of the donors excluded any sequence lacking an unambiguous match to a single V gene segment. An earlier analysis of fewer than 750 of the donors called V segments functional above 56.7% productive rearrangements and segregating when the between-donor standard deviation exceeded 5%. A statistical classification framework was built for diagnosing cytomegalovirus status from the catalog of TCR beta chain sequences. A later analysis assigned V and J genes by comparing TCR nucleotide sequences with IMGT/GENE-DB human TR gene sequences. Using the TCRdist pipeline, a later analysis assigned CDR3 sequences along with most-parsimonious VDJ recombination scenarios. In a later analysis, each TCR beta chain was defined by its CDR3 amino acid sequence together with its V-gene family, and reads lacking a unique V-gene family were excluded. As a way to deal with suspected cross-contamination and a sequencing artifact, a later analysis dropped 640 or so nucleotide sequences that were highly shared and had low generation probability. In a later analysis, a clonal expansion index was calculated for each public chain from normalized within-repertoire ranks of inferred template counts. In a later analysis, generation probabilities were computed with a VDJ recombination model fitted to out-of-frame rearrangements, and the resulting probabilities were checked against IGoR. A later analysis scored TCR-TCR, TCR-HLA and TCR-CMV co-occurrence with hypergeometric tests, applying a repertoire-size bias correction to TCR pairs. To estimate false discovery rates, a later analysis permuted the HLA or CMV assignments 20 times. In a later analysis, co-occurring TCRs were grouped using DBSCAN, and TCRdist sequence similarity was added for clustering within HLA-allele-positive subsets. Repertoires with fewer than 30,000 or more than 120,000 public chains, plus five repertoires with anomalous nucleotide sharing, were excluded from co-occurrence clustering. This immuneACCESS table, as held by TCRdb, lists in-frame sequences with V and J called but not all clones. Of the missing ones, under half trace to an unresolved V gene in checked studies; the others have no known cause. V, J and clone size were drawn from that table, and D and trimming were deduced from the DNA. This sample has 95,000 to 150,000 clones in its table, and roughly 70% of those were observed once. The ten largest clonotypes hold around 4% of the sample.

Findings and caveats that apply to the study as a whole: The presence/absence analyses assumed that sequencing depth was roughly uniform across donors, and that assumption may not be true. While some public TCRs were present in many individuals, most TCR sequences turned up only very rarely across donors. According to a later genetic analysis, donors in an Asian-associated ancestry cluster had fewer N-insertions in productive TCRs than the approximately 650-donor mean. In a later analysis, HLA-associated TCR beta chains were found to be more clonally expanded and to have lower generation probabilities than equally common non-associated chains. HLA typing was unavailable for some donors at each locus, so association tests used only the typed subset. The authors suggested that the approach could potentially be extended to other disease states and immunological phenotypes. The 87-base-pair reads could not distinguish some IMGT-functional V segments, including TRBV6-2 and TRBV6-3, so those segments were excluded. V-gene and J-gene trimming of TCR beta chains was associated with a missense DCLRE1C variant in a later genetic analysis, and the association was replicated in an independent cohort. Strong co-occurrence of HLA alleles, especially DR and DQ, made assigning TCR associations to individual alleles difficult. Only TCR beta chains were sequenced in this cohort, and the absence of alpha or paired-chain data limited detectable features. A few of the identified cytomegalovirus-associated TCR beta chains were confirmed in vitro to be specific for cytomegalovirus antigens. A further reported finding was that TCR beta sequences accurately predicted the HLA-A and HLA-B alleles for most subjects in the first cohort. Correlated functional status among segregating V segments might be attributable to linkage disequilibrium, but an unknown experimental factor could not be ruled out. Specific HLA alleles were associated with 15,000 to 20,000 TCR beta sequences at a false discovery rate of 0.05 in a later analysis. In an earlier analysis of about 600 of the donors, most TCR beta V segments appeared in productive rearrangements about 87% or about 30% of the time, broadly matching IMGT annotations. According to a later analysis, TCR association rates differed among HLA loci, with DRB1 alleles showing the most associated TCRs and HLA-C alleles showing the fewest. A later analysis reported that several top co-occurrence clusters appeared linked to parvovirus B19, influenza, CMV and Epstein-Barr virus. The only immune exposure information available for the cohort was CMV serostatus. Because counts were too low, under 20 rarely observed V segments, including chromosome 9 orphons, were left out of the earlier analysis of 500 to 650 of the donors. Cytomegalovirus status was reported to be diagnosed by the classifier with high specificity and sensitivity in both the original and validation cohorts. Most CMV-associated TCR beta chains appeared to be HLA-restricted in a later analysis, and the HLA associations seemed to be driven largely by CMV exposure. A cluster of highly shared sequence variants was judged likely to represent a technical artifact of the sequencing pipeline. A total of 164 TCR beta chains were listed by the study as associated with cytomegalovirus.

The cohort comprised approximately 700 healthy bone marrow donors. At the time of sampling, all cohort members were nominally healthy, though unrecorded immune exposures were likely present. The donor tested CMV seronegative and was one of the 352 seronegative cohort members. A peripheral blood sample was provided by each donor, and peripheral blood mononuclear cells were used for TCR beta sequencing. The Qiagen DNeasy Blood Extraction Kit was used to extract genomic DNA from the blood cell samples. Note on this clone: No cognate antigen has been identified for it. No clone much larger than this one lies a single base away; base qualities are absent. Other nucleotide sequences from this sample produce the same CDR3.

Deletion took 5 bases off V and 8 bases off J, with a span of 18 bases between the germline ends. The germline V gene (reference sequence) provides CDR1 SEHNR and CDR2 FQNEAQ. Spanning cysteine to phenylalanine, the CDR3 consists of 14 amino acids. Only the CDR3 part of the read is kept: 42 bases, read in frame from the first base. The sequence was obtained from a woman aged 40 to 50 in good health and CMV-seronegative. The chain employs TRBV7-9 and TRBJ1-2; a weak D assignment points to TRBD1 (6 bases agree). The sequenced sample was PBMCs. The nucleotide sequence reads as follows: TGTGCCAGCAGCGCTACCATCGGGGGGCAGGGCTACACCTTC. The resulting protein is CASSATIGGQGYTF.